The clone carrying this TCR beta chain was detected once. This sample is part of a study of identical twins. V shed 0 bases and J shed 3 bases, with 9 bases lying between them. Germline values: CDR1 SGHNT, CDR2 YYREEE (reference sequence). The CDR3 is 15 amino acids. TCRdb redid the calling of the 5' RACE reads with MiXCR, one entry per CDR3 protein. This table has about 480,000 distinct CDR3 sequences, 11% to 15% appearing once. These data were likewise used in another study, on yellow fever vaccine responses in identical twins.

The TCR sequence derives from a woman aged 18 to 35 in good health. The chain links TRBV5-4 to TRBJ2-2, with D uncertain. Material: CD4+ T cells sorted from blood. The CDR3 protein is CASSLEVRDTGELFF. In DNA, the CDR3 is TGTGCCAGCAGCTTGGAGGTCCGCGACACCGGGGAGCTGTTTTTT.